This TCR beta chain was recovered during a study of shared clonotypes between healthy human individuals. Germline CDR1 is MDHEN and CDR2 is SYDVKM. The V end lost 6 bases, the J end lost 7 bases, and 25 bases lay between the germline ends. The CDR3 is 17 amino acids. In the CD4+ fraction, cells were divided into CD45RA+ naive and CD45RA-negative memory subsets. General study points: Naive subsets tended to show greater estimated richness than memory subsets. Shared across a handful of donors were around 5% of the naive CD4 clonotypes. Represented diversity, genetic and exposure-history alike, was limited by few donors.

Sequenced by immunoSEQ multiplex PCR; TCRdb stores in-frame clones only, minus some. This sample has hundreds of thousands of clones, with 60% to 75% found just once. There are many counts of this clone. Its antigen remains unknown. The origin of this receptor is a woman under 40 in good health. The sample was memory CD4+ T cells sorted from blood. The subset denotes: CD45RA-negative fraction. The chain employs TRBV28 and TRBJ1-5; maybe TRBD1 (6 bases). In nucleotides, the CDR3 is TGTGCCAGCAGCACTGCGGCAGGGGCCAGGCCCGCCCAGCCCCAGCATTTT. The encoded protein is CASSTAAGARPAQPQHF.